What follows are 3 T cell receptor beta chains derived from one specimen sequenced in a study of metastatic and nonmetastatic thyroid tumors. All patients were treatment-naive before thyroid surgery. TCRdb re-analyzed the PCR reads using MiXCR. The sample lists roughly 30,000 clones, roughly 4% seen once, with about 3.3% in the top ten. Source material: blood. These receptor sequences come from a male donor with papillary thyroid cancer or a benign thyroid nodule (not recorded which). Some clones in this sample may be carry-over from other donors' samples.

This clone was counted ten times or more. DNA for the CDR3: TGTGCCAGCAGCTTCACTAGCGGGGGCCTTGGAGAGCAGTTCTTC. The encoded protein is CASSFTSGGLGEQFF. The chain joins TRBV7-2 to TRBJ2-1; 11 bases align to TRBD2. The trim removed 3 bases at V and 10 bases at J, leaving 8 bases unmatched. The CDR3 runs 15 residues. Germline V gene lookup returns CDR1 SGHTA and CDR2 FQGNSA.

There are a few counts of this clone. The chain links TRBV7-2 to TRBJ2-1; TRBD1 matches 7 bases. Trimming cost V 5 bases and J 2 bases; bases outside gene matches: 6. Germline CDR1 is SGHTA and CDR2 is FQGNSA. The CDR3 length is 15 residues. CDR3 sequence reads: CASSEYRGAYNEQFF. In DNA, the CDR3 is TGTGCCAGCAGCGAATACAGGGGTGCCTACAATGAGCAGTTCTTC.

This clone has just a few counts. The chain links TRBV25-1 to TRBJ1-2, with a weak D call TRBD1 (6 bases). The CDR3 consists of 13 residues. Deletions cut 5 bases from V and 5 bases from J, with 12 bases between. CDR1 and CDR2 (germline): MGHDK, SYGVNS. The CDR3 reads CASSLPTGYGYTF. The CDR3 coding sequence is TGTGCCAGCAGTCTACCGACAGGATATGGCTACACCTTC.